Presented here are 32 T cell receptor beta chains from one specimen sequenced in a study of cytomegalovirus exposure and HLA in healthy donors. A multiplex PCR was run with 60 Vbeta primers and 13 Jbeta primers. This table comes from immunoSEQ multiplex PCR, and its TCRdb copy is limited to in-frame clones, with some not included. Here the sample spans about 190,000 clones, around 80% being singletons. Sequencing was carried out using PBMCs. The receptors were sampled from a man in his forties in good health and CMV-seropositive.

The V call is TRBV27, the J call TRBJ2-3, with a possible D match to TRBD2 (6 bases). This CDR3 has 18 amino acids. Germline-derived CDR1 and CDR2 are MNHEY and SMNVEV (reference sequence). The V end lost 6 bases, the J end lost 3 bases, and 25 bases lay between the germline ends. CDR3 nucleotide sequence: TGTGCCAGCAGACCCTACGTATCCCGAGCGGGCCCTACAGATACGCAGTATTTT. Protein sequence: CASRPYVSRAGPTDTQYF.

V is TRBV28 and J is TRBJ1-2; 10 nucleotides align to TRBD1. CDR3 length: 18 amino acids. Trimming cost V 4 bases and J 2 bases; bases outside gene matches: 13. Germline V CDR1 and CDR2: MDHEN, SYDVKM. The CDR3 region has the DNA TGTGCCAGCAGTTCGACCCGGGACAGGGGATATGCGAACTATGGCTACACCTTC. As protein: CASSSTRDRGYANYGYTF.

This clone was found once. V and J are TRBV5-1 and TRBJ2-1, with TRBD2 identical over 14 bases. V dropped 4 bases and J dropped 0; count of bases not matched to a gene: 9. CDR3 length: 19 amino acids. Germline assignment: CDR1 SGHRS and CDR2 YFSETQ. Here the CDR3 reads CASSLRTSGRLSSYNEQFF. The CDR3 coding sequence is TGCGCCAGCAGCCTAAGGACTAGCGGGAGGTTAAGCTCCTACAATGAGCAGTTCTTC.

The V gene is TRBV27, the J gene TRBJ1-1; D is perhaps TRBD1 (6 bases). The CDR3 consists of 16 residues. Germline V gives CDR1 MNHEY, CDR2 SMNVEV (reference sequence). V was trimmed by 4 bases and J by 8 bases, leaving 23 bases between them. The CDR3 spells CASSYPTGRAPREAFF. CDR3 nucleotides: TGTGCCAGCAGTTACCCGACAGGTCGCGCACCCCGGGAAGCTTTCTTT.

The chain has TRBV19 and TRBJ2-3, with a weak D call TRBD2 (5 bases). The CDR3 length is 15 residues. V lost 3 bases and J 1 base, leaving 11 bases between the germline ends. The V gene's germline CDR1 is LNHDA and CDR2 SQIVND (reference sequence). The CDR3 sequence is CASSIRRRGTDTQYF. Written as DNA, the CDR3 is TGTGCCAGTAGTATCCGGAGGCGGGGCACAGATACGCAGTATTTT.

DNA of the CDR3: TGTGCCAGTAGTCCCGTGGGACAGGGAGACAATCAGCCCCAGCATTTT. It translates to CASSPVGQGDNQPQHF. The chain couples TRBV19 to TRBJ1-5, with TRBD1 matching over 9 bases. The germline V gene has CDR1 LNHDA and CDR2 SQIVND (reference sequence). V was pared by 5 bases and J by 3 bases, with 8 bases of the junction left unmatched. The CDR3 contains 16 residues.

The gene calls are TRBV5-1 and TRBJ1-1, with TRBD1 matching over 9 bases. V shed 2 bases, J shed 4 bases, and the junction held 6 bases outside the gene matches. The length of the CDR3 is 15 residues. CDR1 is SGHRS and CDR2 is YFSETQ in the germline V gene. CDR3: CASSFNRDRATEAFF. The DNA for the CDR3 is TGCGCCAGCAGCTTCAACCGGGACAGGGCCACTGAAGCTTTCTTT.

This CDR3 is CASSLIGVETQYF. The DNA of the CDR3 is TGTGCCAGCAGCTTAATTGGAGTGGAGACCCAGTACTTC. The chain uses TRBV7-8 and TRBJ2-5; D uncertain. Germline CDR1 SGHVS, CDR2 FQNEAQ. Trimming removed 2 bases at V and 5 bases at J, with 9 bases between. The length of the CDR3 is 13 residues.

This clone appeared a few times. The V call is TRBV6-5, the J call TRBJ2-7; D perhaps matches TRBD1 (6 bases). The CDR3 loop spans 14 amino acids. V was trimmed by 7 bases and J by 6 bases, leaving 19 bases between them. Germline V gives CDR1 MNHEY, CDR2 SVGAGI. CDR3 bases: TGTGCCAGCACACCGGGACAAAGCTGGGGCGAGCAGTACTTC. As protein: CASTPGQSWGEQYF.

The rearrangement links TRBV11-2 to TRBJ2-3; 7 bases align to TRBD2. The length of the CDR3 is 15 residues. CDR1 is SGHAT and CDR2 is FQNNGV in the germline V gene. V lost 5 bases and J lost 6; bases outside the gene matches: 11. CDR3 region: CASSRTSFGRDTQYF. DNA of the CDR3: TGTGCCAGCAGCCGGACTAGTTTTGGGAGGGATACGCAGTATTTT.

The rearrangement uses TRBV19 and TRBJ1-1; TRBD1 matches at 7 bases. Looked up from germline, CDR1 is LNHDA and CDR2 is SQIVND (reference sequence). The V segment lost 4 bases and the J segment 1 base; nucleotides outside the gene matches: 6. The CDR3 has 15 residues. The CDR3 bases are TGTGCCAGTAGTACCCAGGGGGGCCCGAACACTGAAGCTTTCTTT. Its translation: CASSTQGGPNTEAFF.

The V call is TRBV6-5, the J call TRBJ1-1; possibly TRBD1 for D (5 bases). This CDR3 has 14 residues. Germline assignment: CDR1 MNHEY and CDR2 SVGAGI. V lost 6 bases and J 1 base, leaving 12 bases between the germline ends. The chain's CDR3 is CASRPGIRNTEAFF. The CDR3 nucleotides read TGTGCCAGCAGGCCAGGGATCAGGAACACTGAAGCTTTCTTT.

The V call is TRBV28, the J call TRBJ2-1; D is perhaps TRBD2 (6 bases). Germline V gene lookup returns CDR1 MDHEN and CDR2 SYDVKM. This CDR3 comprises 13 residues. The ends were cut back, 7 bases at V and 11 bases at J, with 18 bases in the middle. The CDR3 region is CASTRSGLNQQFF. DNA for the CDR3: TGTGCCAGCACCCGTAGCGGATTGAATCAGCAGTTCTTC.

This sequence joins TRBV28 and TRBJ2-7; tentatively, D is TRBD2 (6 bases). V dropped 5 bases and J dropped 3 bases, with 20 bases sitting between them. The CDR3 covers 16 residues. CDR1 MDHEN and CDR2 SYDVKM come from the germline V gene. CDR3 coding DNA: TGTGCCAGCAGTGTAACTTCGGCGGGAAGAGGCTACGAGCAGTACTTC. Protein: CASSVTSAGRGYEQYF. Filled out from reference TRBV28 and TRBJ2-7, the complete variable domain reads DVKVTQSSRYLVKRTGEKVFLECVQDMDHENMFWYRQDPGLGLRLIYFSYDVKMKEKGDIPEGYSVSREKKERFSLILESASTNQTSMYLCASSVTSAGRGYEQYFGPGTRLTVT.

The rearrangement uses TRBV7-9 and TRBJ1-3; D gene uncertain. This CDR3 is built from 14 residues. Germline V lookup: CDR1 SEHNR, CDR2 FQNEAQ (reference sequence). V dropped 5 bases and J dropped 0 bases, with 8 bases sitting between them. The CDR3 region has the DNA TGTGCCAGCAGCCCCCGCAGCTCTGGAAACACCATATATTTT. Protein sequence: CASSPRSSGNTIYF.

V and J are TRBV6-5 and TRBJ2-3; the match to TRBD1 covers 9 bases. CDR3 length: 15 residues. CDR1 is MNHEY, CDR2 SVGAGI, per germline. Trimming removed 5 bases from V and 6 bases from J; junction bases left unmatched: 9. For the CDR3, the DNA is TGTGCCAGCAGTGTTAGAGGGACAGGGATTGATACGCAGTATTTT. Its protein is CASSVRGTGIDTQYF.

V is TRBV21-1 and J is TRBJ2-2; the table names TRBD1, a call not compared with the DNA. TRBV21-1 is assigned pseudogene status. The CDR3 is made up of 14 amino acids. CDR3 nucleotide sequence: TGTGCCAGCAGCACCCGGACAGGGCACGGGGAGCTGTTTTTT. Its protein product is CASSTRTGHGELFF.

The chain recombines TRBV5-1 with TRBJ1-1; D possibly corresponds to TRBD1 (6 bases). Trimming left V 2 bases short and J 6 bases short, with 23 bases between. CDR1 is SGHRS and CDR2 is YFSETQ in the germline V gene. This CDR3 comprises 17 residues. CDR3 region: CASSFSGRGSVMAEAFF. In nucleotides, the CDR3 is TGCGCCAGCAGCTTCTCGGGCAGGGGCTCGGTGATGGCTGAAGCTTTCTTT.

The CDR3 nucleotides read TGCGCCAGCAGCTCCTACAGGGGGGAAACAGATACGCAGTATTTT. Residues: CASSSYRGETDTQYF. The chain employs TRBV5-1 and TRBJ2-3, with 8 bases identical to TRBD1. Germline V lookup: CDR1 SGHRS, CDR2 YFSETQ. The CDR3 is made up of 15 amino acids. V was pared by 3 bases and J by 3 bases, with 6 bases of the junction left unmatched. Drawing the rest from reference TRBV5-1 and TRBJ2-3, the complete variable domain is KAGVTQTPRYLIKTRGQQVTLSCSPISGHRSVSWYQQTPGQGLQFLFEYFSETQRNKGNFPGRFSGRQFSNSRSEMNVSTLELGDSALYLCASSSYRGETDTQYFGPGTRLTVL.

The chain employs TRBV18 and TRBJ2-7, with D perhaps matching TRBD2 (6 bases). The length of the CDR3 is 14 residues. The germline V and J ends were trimmed by 2 bases and 5 bases, with 13 bases remaining between them. The germline gives CDR1 KGHSH, CDR2 LQKENI. CDR3 loop: CASSPGGVLDEQYF. The CDR3 DNA is TGTGCCAGCTCACCAGGCGGGGTTCTAGACGAGCAGTACTTC.

The CDR3 DNA follows: TGTGCCAGCAGTCGTCAGGACAGGGGAGATGGCTACACCTTC. Translation: CASSRQDRGDGYTF. J is TRBJ1-2 and V is TRBV28; 9 nucleotides align to TRBD1. The V gene end was trimmed by 5 bases and the J gene end by 6 bases; junction bases not matched to a gene: 7. Looked up from germline, CDR1 is MDHEN and CDR2 is SYDVKM. This CDR3 contains 14 residues.

Comment on this clone: Other DNA sequences of this sample code for an identical CDR3. This sequence joins TRBV5-1 and TRBJ2-5; 7 bases are a match to TRBD1. Germline loops: CDR1 SGHRS, CDR2 YFSETQ. V dropped 4 bases and J dropped 2; count of bases not matched to a gene: 5. The CDR3 runs to 14 residues. CDR3 residues: CASSPGQLQETQYF. The DNA for the CDR3 is TGCGCCAGCAGCCCGGGACAGCTACAAGAGACCCAGTACTTC. Full variable domain (rest looked up from reference TRBV5-1 and TRBJ2-5): KAGVTQTPRYLIKTRGQQVTLSCSPISGHRSVSWYQQTPGQGLQFLFEYFSETQRNKGNFPGRFSGRQFSNSRSEMNVSTLELGDSALYLCASSPGQLQETQYFGPGTRLLVL.

The V and J genes are TRBV19 and TRBJ2-1, with 9 bases matching TRBD1. Per the germline V gene, CDR1 is LNHDA and CDR2 is SQIVND (reference sequence). The CDR3 contains 15 residues. With V trimmed by 4 bases and J by 3 bases, 4 bases remained unmatched. CDR3 sequence reads: CASSKGQGIYNEQFF. DNA for the CDR3: TGTGCCAGTAGTAAGGGACAGGGAATCTACAATGAGCAGTTCTTC.

The V call is TRBV2, the J call TRBJ2-3, with D maybe TRBD2 (5 bases). This CDR3 has 15 residues. Germline CDR1 reads SNHLY; CDR2 reads FYNNEI. Trimming removed 6 bases at V and 2 bases at J, with 15 bases between. The DNA of the CDR3 is TGTGCCAGCAGCAGCATAGCTAGCCACACAGATACGCAGTATTTT. It specifies CASSSIASHTDTQYF. The full variable domain, its missing parts supplied by reference TRBV2 and TRBJ2-3, is EPEVTQTPSHQVTQMGQEVILRCVPISNHLYFYWYRQILGQKVEFLVSFYNNEISEKSEIFDDQFSVERPDGSNFTLKIRSTKLEDSAMYFCASSSIASHTDTQYFGPGTRLTVL.

The sample holds one count of this clone. The chain joins TRBV7-2 to TRBJ2-7; D unclear. The CDR3 is 15 residues long. V lost 3 bases to trimming and J lost 1 base, with 13 bases between them. Germline CDR1 is SGHTA and CDR2 is FQGNSA. CDR3 DNA sequence: TGTGCCAGCAGCTTGGGCTTTCATCGGTCCTACGAGCAGTACTTC. Translated: CASSLGFHRSYEQYF.

The gene calls are TRBV5-6 and TRBJ1-4; the D is unclear. The V and J ends lost 2 bases and 5 bases respectively, with 4 bases between them. The germline CDR1 and CDR2 sequences are SGHDT and YYEEEE. The CDR3 contains 12 residues. Here the CDR3 DNA reads TGTGCCAGCAGCTTTTCAAATGAAAAACTGTTTTTT. Translating gives CASSFSNEKLFF.

This clone appeared a few times. The J gene is TRBJ2-7, the V gene TRBV6-1; D unresolved. The ends were cut back, 3 bases at V and 3 bases at J, with 6 bases in the middle. The CDR3 covers 12 residues. Germline lookup yields CDR1 MNHNS and CDR2 SASEGT. The CDR3 loop reads CASSELGYEQYF. DNA for the CDR3: TGTGCCAGCAGTGAGCTCGGCTACGAGCAGTACTTC.

This clone was recorded only once. The J gene is TRBJ1-5, the V gene TRBV6-1, with D perhaps TRBD1 (5 bases). The CDR3 contains 12 residues. Trimming left V 0 bases short and J 11 bases short, with 8 bases between. Per germline, CDR1 MNHNS and CDR2 SASEGT. The DNA for the CDR3 is TGTGCCAGCAGTGAAGCTCGGGGGGCCCAGCATTTT. It is translated as CASSEARGAQHF.

This chain uses TRBV9 with TRBJ2-1, with D unresolved. The V and J ends lost 4 bases and 8 bases respectively, with 10 bases between them. The germline V gene has CDR1 SGDLS and CDR2 YYNGEE. The CDR3 totals 12 residues. The CDR3 spells CASSPPSDEQFF. Written as DNA, the CDR3 is TGTGCCAGCAGCCCCCCAAGCGATGAGCAGTTCTTC.

The J gene is TRBJ1-1, the V gene TRBV6-5, with D tentatively TRBD1 (6 bases). V shed 7 bases and J shed 1 base, with 13 bases lying between them. The CDR3 is 14 residues long. Germline CDR1 MNHEY, CDR2 SVGAGI. CDR3 coding DNA: TGTGCCAGCACCATTCCGGGACAGAACACTGAAGCTTTCTTT. Translated: CASTIPGQNTEAFF.

This clone was seen just once. The chain recombines TRBV28 with TRBJ1-2, with D possibly being TRBD1 (5 bases). Trimming removed 3 bases at V and 0 bases at J, with 8 bases between. The CDR3 extends over 14 amino acids. Germline assignment: CDR1 MDHEN and CDR2 SYDVKM. The CDR3 spells CASSLGGTNYGYTF. The CDR3 nucleotides read TGTGCCAGCAGTTTGGGGGGAACTAACTATGGCTACACCTTC.

V is TRBV27 and J is TRBJ2-7, with 10 bases identical to TRBD2. Trimming cost V 7 bases and J 7 bases; bases outside gene matches: 10. Germline CDR1 MNHEY, CDR2 SMNVEV (reference sequence). CDR3 length: 14 amino acids. The CDR3 coding sequence is TGTGCCAGCACCCGACTAGCGGGCGACTTAGAGCAGTACTTC. This sequence encodes CASTRLAGDLEQYF.